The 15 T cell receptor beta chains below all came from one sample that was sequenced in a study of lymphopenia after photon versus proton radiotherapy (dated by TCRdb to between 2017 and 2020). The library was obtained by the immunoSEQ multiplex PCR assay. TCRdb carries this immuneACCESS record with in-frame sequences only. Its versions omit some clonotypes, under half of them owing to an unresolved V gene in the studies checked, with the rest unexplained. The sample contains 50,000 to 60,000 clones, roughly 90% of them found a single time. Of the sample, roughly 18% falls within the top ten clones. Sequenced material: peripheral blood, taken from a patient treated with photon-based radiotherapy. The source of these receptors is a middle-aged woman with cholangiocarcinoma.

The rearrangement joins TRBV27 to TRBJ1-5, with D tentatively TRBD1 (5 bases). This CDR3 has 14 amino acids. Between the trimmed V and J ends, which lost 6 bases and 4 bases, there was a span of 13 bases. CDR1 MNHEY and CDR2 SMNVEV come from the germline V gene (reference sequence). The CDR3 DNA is TGTGCCAGCAGCCCGGGACGGATGAATCAGCCCCAGCATTTT. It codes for CASSPGRMNQPQHF.

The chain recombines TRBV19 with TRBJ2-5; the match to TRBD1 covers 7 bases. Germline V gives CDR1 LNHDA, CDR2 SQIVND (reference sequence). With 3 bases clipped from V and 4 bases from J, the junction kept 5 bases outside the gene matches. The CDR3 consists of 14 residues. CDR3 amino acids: CASSMYRGTETQYF. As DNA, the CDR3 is TGTGCCAGTAGTATGTACAGGGGTACAGAGACCCAGTACTTC.

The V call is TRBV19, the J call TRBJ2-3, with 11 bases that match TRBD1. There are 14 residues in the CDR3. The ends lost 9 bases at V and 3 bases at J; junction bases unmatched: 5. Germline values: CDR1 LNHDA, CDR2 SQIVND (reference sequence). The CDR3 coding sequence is TGTGCCAGCCGCCGGGACAGGGGGACAGATACGCAGTATTTT. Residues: CASRRDRGTDTQYF. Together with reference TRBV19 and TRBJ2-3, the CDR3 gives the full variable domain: DGGITQSPKYLFRKEGQNVTLSCEQNLNHDAMYWYRQDPGQGLRLIYYSQIVNDFQKGDIAEGYSVSREKKESFPLTVTSAQKNPTAFYLCASRRDRGTDTQYFGPGTRLTVL.

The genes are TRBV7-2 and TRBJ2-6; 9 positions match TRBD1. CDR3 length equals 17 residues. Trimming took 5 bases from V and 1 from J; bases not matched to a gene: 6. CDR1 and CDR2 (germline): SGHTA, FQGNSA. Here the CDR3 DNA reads TGTGCCAGCAGCCCTGGACAGGGGAGGTCTGGGGCCAACGTCCTGACTTTC. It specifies CASSPGQGRSGANVLTF.

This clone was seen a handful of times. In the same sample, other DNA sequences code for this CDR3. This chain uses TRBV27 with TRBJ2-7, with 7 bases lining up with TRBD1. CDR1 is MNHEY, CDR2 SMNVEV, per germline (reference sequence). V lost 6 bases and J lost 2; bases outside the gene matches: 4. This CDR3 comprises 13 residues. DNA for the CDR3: TGTGCCAGCAGCCGGGACAGCACCTACGAGCAGTACTTC. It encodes CASSRDSTYEQYF.

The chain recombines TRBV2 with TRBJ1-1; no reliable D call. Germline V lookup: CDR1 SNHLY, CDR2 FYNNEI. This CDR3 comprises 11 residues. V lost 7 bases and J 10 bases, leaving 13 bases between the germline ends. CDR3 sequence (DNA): TGTGCCAGCATGGGATCAGGCCGAGCTTTCTTT. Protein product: CASMGSGRAFF. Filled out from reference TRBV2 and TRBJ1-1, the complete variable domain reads EPEVTQTPSHQVTQMGQEVILRCVPISNHLYFYWYRQILGQKVEFLVSFYNNEISEKSEIFDDQFSVERPDGSNFTLKIRSTKLEDSAMYFCASMGSGRAFFGQGTRLTVV.

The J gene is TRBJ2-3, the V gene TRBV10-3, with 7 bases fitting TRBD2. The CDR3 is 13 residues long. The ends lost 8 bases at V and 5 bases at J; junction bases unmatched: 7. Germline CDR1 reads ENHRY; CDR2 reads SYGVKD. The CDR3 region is CAIGPPGGDTQYF. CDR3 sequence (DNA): TGTGCCATCGGGCCTCCGGGGGGAGATACGCAGTATTTT.

This CDR3 is CASSDSRGSGELFF. DNA for the CDR3: TGTGCCAGCAGCGACTCCAGGGGTTCGGGGGAGCTGTTTTTT. The genes are TRBV7-6 and TRBJ2-2, with D perhaps TRBD1 (6 bases). CDR3 length: 14 amino acids. From germline, CDR1 is SGHVS and CDR2 FNYEAQ. V lost 5 bases, J lost 8 bases, and 15 bases lay in between.

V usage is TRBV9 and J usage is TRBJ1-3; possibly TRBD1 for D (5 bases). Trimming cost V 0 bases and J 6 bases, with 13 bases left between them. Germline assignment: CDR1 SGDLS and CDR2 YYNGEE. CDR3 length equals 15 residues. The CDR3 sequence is CASSVGDSSLNTIYF. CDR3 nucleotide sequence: TGTGCCAGCAGCGTAGGAGACAGTTCTTTAAACACCATATATTTT.

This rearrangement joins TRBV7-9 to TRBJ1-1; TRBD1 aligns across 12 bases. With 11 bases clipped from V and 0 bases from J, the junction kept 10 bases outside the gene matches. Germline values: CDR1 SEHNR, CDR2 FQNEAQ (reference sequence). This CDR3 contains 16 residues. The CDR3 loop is CAAEGDRGQMNTEAFF. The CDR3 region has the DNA TGTGCCGCGGAAGGGGACAGGGGGCAAATGAACACTGAAGCTTTCTTT.

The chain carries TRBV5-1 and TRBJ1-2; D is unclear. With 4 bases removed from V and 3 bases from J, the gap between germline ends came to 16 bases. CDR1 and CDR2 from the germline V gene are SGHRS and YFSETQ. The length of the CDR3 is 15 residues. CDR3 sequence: CASSPGFFADYGYTF. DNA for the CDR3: TGCGCCAGCAGCCCCGGCTTTTTCGCAGACTATGGCTACACCTTC.

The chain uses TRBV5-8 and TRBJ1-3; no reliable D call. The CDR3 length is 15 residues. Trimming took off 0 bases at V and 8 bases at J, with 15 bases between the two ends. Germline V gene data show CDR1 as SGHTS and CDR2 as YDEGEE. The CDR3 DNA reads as TGTGCCAGCAGCTTGGCTTTCGAGAGGATGGACACCATATATTTT. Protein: CASSLAFERMDTIYF.

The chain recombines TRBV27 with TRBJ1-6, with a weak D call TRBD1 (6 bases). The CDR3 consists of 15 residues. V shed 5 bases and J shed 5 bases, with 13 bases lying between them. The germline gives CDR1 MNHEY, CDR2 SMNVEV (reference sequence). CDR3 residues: CASSAGAENNSPLHF. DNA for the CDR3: TGTGCCAGCAGTGCGGGGGCCGAGAATAATTCACCCCTCCACTTT.

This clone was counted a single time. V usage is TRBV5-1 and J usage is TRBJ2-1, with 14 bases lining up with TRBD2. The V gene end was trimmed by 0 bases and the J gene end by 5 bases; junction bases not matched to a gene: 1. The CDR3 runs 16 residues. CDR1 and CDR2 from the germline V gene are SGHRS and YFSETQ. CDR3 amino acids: CASSLGTSGGHNEQFF. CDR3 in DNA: TGCGCCAGCAGCTTGGGGACTAGCGGGGGGCACAATGAGCAGTTCTTC.

The CDR3 sequence: CASSQDRGANYGYTF. The CDR3 DNA follows: TGCGCCAGCAGCCAAGACAGGGGTGCTAACTATGGCTACACCTTC. This chain joins TRBV5-1 and TRBJ1-2; 8 bases map to TRBD1. CDR3 size: 15 residues. With V trimmed by 4 bases and J by 0 bases, 5 bases remained unmatched. The germline CDR1 and CDR2 sequences are SGHRS and YFSETQ.